The present entry profiles one T cell receptor beta chain with its context. The target antigen is unknown. The data belong to a study of cytomegalovirus exposure and HLA in healthy donors. Study observations and caveats: Roughly 170 TCR beta chains were listed as cytomegalovirus-associated.

Germline assignment: CDR1 SQVTM and CDR2 ANQGSEA. The V end was cut by 6 bases, the J end by 0 bases, with 7 bases between. This CDR3 comprises 12 residues. The protocol was immunoSEQ multiplex PCR, while the TCRdb copy is restricted to in-frame clones and leaves out a portion. The data show over 250,000 clones, approximately 86% seen once. The V gene is TRBV29-1, the J gene TRBJ2-3; D not resolved. This receptor was identified in a woman between 18 and 29 years old in good health and CMV-seronegative. The specimen sequenced was PBMCs. The CDR3 here is CSVGASTDTQYF. The DNA of the CDR3 is TGCAGCGTCGGTGCTAGCACAGATACGCAGTATTTT.